This T cell receptor beta chain is drawn from a study of OX40 agonist ivuxolimab in advanced cancers. About the study: With a range of about 20 to 79, age averaged 60 years, and 75% to 90% were male.

General study results and limits: On average, CD8+ T cells showed a greater number of expanded clones than CD4+. CD4+ and CD8+ blood T cells expanded clonally by week 6 at 0.1 to 3.0 mg/kg.

As to this clone: Antigen: not known.

Some clones are missing from TCRdb's copy, which holds only in-frame ones; the method was immunoSEQ multiplex PCR. The table includes approximately 59,000 clones, 84% detected once. The CDR3 covers 15 residues. Trimming cost V 0 bases and J 2 bases, with 10 bases left between them. Germline-derived CDR1 and CDR2 are SGHVS and FQNEAQ. The chain employs TRBV7-8 and TRBJ1-1; D uncertain. Sample: CD4+ or CD8+ T cells sorted from blood, taken in a trial of the OX40 agonist ivuxolimab. The receptor comes from an adult with an advanced solid tumor such as melanoma, head and neck, liver or kidney cancer. This CDR3 is CASSLALSANTEAFF. The DNA of the CDR3 is TGTGCCAGCAGCTTAGCGCTGTCAGCAAACACTGAAGCTTTCTTT.